This T cell receptor (beta chain) was captured by sequencing in a study of neurological immune-mediated disorders. General study results and limits: Across subjects, expanded clones had no CDR3 amino acid sequences in common, pointing to private repertoires in all groups. The most TCR clonal expansion was seen in HTLV-1-associated myelopathy, whereas the least was seen in multiple sclerosis, below the level in healthy controls.

This clonotype was detected many times. What it binds is not known. One entry per CDR3 protein results from TCRdb running MiXCR on the 5' RACE reads. In the table there are tens of thousands of distinct CDR3 sequences, about 13% of which are singletons. V shed 5 bases and J shed 5 bases, with 15 bases lying between them. Germline assignment: CDR1 MNHEY and CDR2 SVGAGI. The CDR3 is 14 residues long. Time point specified: longitudinal time-point 2. The sequence came from a woman in her forties in good health. The V call is TRBV6-5, the J call TRBJ2-5; D might be TRBD1 (5 bases). The specimen was PBMCs. The CDR3 DNA reads TGTGCCAGCAGTGACCAACAGGTGGGGGAGACCCAGTACTTC. Its protein is CASSDQQVGETQYF.